The sequence of this T cell receptor beta chain was determined in a study of blood T cells in healthy people across ages. This clonotype was counted many times. Trimming removed 5 bases at V and 3 bases at J, with 8 bases between. This CDR3 contains 12 residues. Per the germline V gene, CDR1 is SGHVS and CDR2 is FQNEAQ. Together with a sample-barcoded 5' primer, a J-beta primer mix was included in a second PCR lasting roughly 6 to 12 cycles. Each cDNA molecule was tagged by a template-switch adaptor with 12 random nucleotides. One entry per CDR3 protein results from TCRdb running MiXCR on the 5' RACE reads. The sample lists approximately 800,000 distinct CDR3 sequences, roughly 34% occurring once.

The receptor was derived from a man aged 18 to 29 in good health. The V call is TRBV7-8, the J call TRBJ2-7, with D uncertain. Input material: blood. This chain's CDR3 is CASSDFHYEQYF. CDR3 sequence (DNA): TGTGCCAGCAGCGACTTTCACTACGAGCAGTACTTC.